The present entry profiles one T cell receptor beta chain with its context. As yet, its antigen is unknown. Both 60 Vbeta primers and 13 Jbeta primers went into the PCR. Only in-frame clones appear in the TCRdb table, and some are missing; sequencing was by immunoSEQ multiplex PCR. The sample carries fewer than 200,000 clones, around 83% recorded once. The data were taken from a study of cytomegalovirus exposure and HLA in healthy donors. V shed 4 bases and J 4 bases; nucleotides not matched to a gene: 9. CDR3 size: 17 residues. Germline V CDR1 and CDR2: LNHDA, SQIVND (reference sequence). Broader study findings: One variant, a missense change in DCLRE1C, was linked in a later analysis to TCR beta V- and J-gene trimming.

The chain recombines TRBV19 with TRBJ2-3, with TRBD2 matching over 12 bases. This receptor was taken from a man aged 45-65 years in good health and CMV-seronegative. The sequenced sample was PBMCs. CDR3 bases: TGTGCCAGTAGTACGCCTACTAGCGGGAGGCTCGCAGATACGCAGTATTTT. Translated: CASSTPTSGRLADTQYF.